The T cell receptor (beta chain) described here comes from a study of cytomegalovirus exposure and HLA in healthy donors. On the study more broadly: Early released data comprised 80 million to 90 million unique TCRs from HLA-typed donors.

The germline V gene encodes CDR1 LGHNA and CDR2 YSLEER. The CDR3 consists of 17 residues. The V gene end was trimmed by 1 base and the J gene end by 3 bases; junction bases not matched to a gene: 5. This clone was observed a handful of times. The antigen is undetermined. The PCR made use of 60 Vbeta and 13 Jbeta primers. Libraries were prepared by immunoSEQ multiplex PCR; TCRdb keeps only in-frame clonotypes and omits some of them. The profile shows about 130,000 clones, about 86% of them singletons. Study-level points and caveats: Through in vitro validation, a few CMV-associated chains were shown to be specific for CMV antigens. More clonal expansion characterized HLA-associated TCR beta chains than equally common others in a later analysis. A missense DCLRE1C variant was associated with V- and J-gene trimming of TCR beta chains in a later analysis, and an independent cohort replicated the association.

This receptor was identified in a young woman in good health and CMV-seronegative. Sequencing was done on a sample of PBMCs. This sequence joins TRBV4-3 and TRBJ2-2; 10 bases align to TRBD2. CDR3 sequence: CASSQASSGSDTGELFF. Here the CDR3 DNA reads TGCGCCAGCAGCCAAGCGTCTAGCGGGAGTGACACCGGGGAGCTGTTTTTT.